This is a list of T cell receptor beta chains from one sample in a study of T cells in localized non-small cell lung cancer. Measured with immunoSEQ multiplex PCR; TCRdb has only the in-frame clones, and not every one. The sample shows around 31,000 clones, about nine tenths of them seen only once. This material consisted of peripheral blood, taken before any cancer treatment. These receptors were collected from a woman between 35 and 70 years old with stage I lung adenocarcinoma. CDR3s include the opening cysteine and the closing phenylalanine or tryptophan. Fields, in order: D gene, V gene, clone size, J gene, CDR3 DNA, CDR3 protein. The D gene is left open where the match is weak. Not all rows give a size; the values are once, few, many and, for expanded clones, a class.

NA,TRBV6-5,NA,TRBJ2-3,TGTGCCAGCAGTTACTCGGGGGGGCAAGGAGGGGATACGCAGTATTTT,CASSYSGGQGGDTQYF
TRBD1,TRBV7-8,NA,TRBJ2-3,TGTGCCAGCAGCTTAGCCCTGGACAGGGGAGTAGGAGATACGCAGTATTTT,CASSLALDRGVGDTQYF
NA,TRBV4-1,once,TRBJ2-2,TGCGCCAGCAGCCAGGTACAGGCGAACACCGGGGAGCTGTTTTTT,CASSQVQANTGELFF
TRBD1,TRBV28,NA,TRBJ1-2,TGTGCCAGCAGACACGACAGGGAGGCTAACTATGGCTACACCTTC,CASRHDREANYGYTF
TRBD2,TRBV19,NA,TRBJ2-1,TGTGCCAGTAGAGAACTAGCGGGAGGGGGGAATGAGCAGTTCTTC,CASRELAGGGNEQFF
NA,TRBV7-2,NA,TRBJ1-2,TGTGCCAGCAGCTTTAACACAGGGTCCCAAGGCGGCTACACCTTC,CASSFNTGSQGGYTF
NA,TRBV5-1,NA,TRBJ1-1,TGCGCCAGCAGCCTCAGGGGCAGGACTGAAGCTTTCTTT,CASSLRGRTEAFF
NA,TRBV19,NA,TRBJ1-3,TGTGCCAGTAGCCCGCTACTTGGGACTGGAAACACCATATATTTT,CASSPLLGTGNTIYF
TRBD1,TRBV7-6,NA,TRBJ2-5,TGTGCCAGCAGCTTAGTCGGACAGGGGGAGACCCAGTACTTC,CASSLVGQGETQYF
TRBD2,TRBV11-3,NA,TRBJ2-5,TGTGCCAGCAGCTTAACTCCTAGCGGACAAGAGACCCAGTACTTC,CASSLTPSGQETQYF
NA,TRBV5-4,NA,TRBJ2-5,TGTGCCAGCAGCGCGGACGGGCCGGAAGAGACCCAGTACTTC,CASSADGPEETQYF
TRBD2,TRBV2,NA,TRBJ2-3,TGTGCCAGCAGTGAGGCCGGACTAGGTAGCACAGATACGCAGTATTTT,CASSEAGLGSTDTQYF
NA,TRBV6-5,NA,TRBJ2-1,TGTGCCAGCAGTACCTACAGTAACTGGGGGCAGTTCTTC,CASSTYSNWGQFF
NA,TRBV7-2,NA,TRBJ2-2,TGTGCCAGCAGCTTCCGTGGCACCGGGGAGCTGTTTTTT,CASSFRGTGELFF
NA,TRBV5-1,NA,TRBJ2-3,TGCGCCAGCAGCGCGGGACATAAAGAAGATACGCAGTATTTT,CASSAGHKEDTQYF
NA,TRBV7-2,NA,TRBJ1-5,TGTGCCAGCAGCTTAGGGCCCTATCAGCCCCAGCATTTT,CASSLGPYQPQHF
TRBD1,TRBV10-1,NA,TRBJ2-1,TGCGCCAGGGCCGGACAGGATTATTACAATGAGCAGTTCTTC,CARAGQDYYNEQFF
NA,TRBV6-1,NA,TRBJ1-5,TGTGCCAGCAGTGAAGTGGGGGGCACCGAATATAGCAATCAGCCCCAGCATTTT,CASSEVGGTEYSNQPQHF
TRBD1,TRBV5-6,NA,TRBJ1-2,TGTGCCAGCAGCCCGGGGACAGGGGGAGGGTATGGCTACACCTTC,CASSPGTGGGYGYTF
TRBD2,TRBV5-1,NA,TRBJ2-3,TGCGCCAGCAGCTTGGAAGCGGGGGGGCCCGCAGATACGCAGTATTTT,CASSLEAGGPADTQYF
NA,TRBV19,NA,TRBJ1-2,TGTGCCAGTAGGAGGGACGCCGAGGAAGGCTACACCTTC,CASRRDAEEGYTF
NA,TRBV7-9,NA,TRBJ1-1,TGTGCCAGCAGCTCCACACAGAACACTGAAGCTTTCTTT,CASSSTQNTEAFF
NA,TRBV9,once,TRBJ2-5,TGTGCCAGCAGCGCAACAGGGAGACAAGAGACCCAGTACTTC,CASSATGRQETQYF
TRBD1,TRBV15,NA,TRBJ2-7,TGTGCCACCAGCAGACCCCCGGGACAGGGGTACGAGCAGTACTTC,CATSRPPGQGYEQYF
TRBD2,TRBV7-9,NA,TRBJ2-3,TGTGCCAGCAGCCCAGGCGGGGGGGCGAGAGATACGCAGTATTTT,CASSPGGGARDTQYF
NA,TRBV28,NA,TRBJ1-5,TGTGCCAGCAGTGACAGCGGGTTGACCAATCAGCCCCAGCATTTT,CASSDSGLTNQPQHF
NA,TRBV6-5,NA,TRBJ2-5,TGTGCCAGCAGTGTAGGCGGACAGACCCAAGCGAGACAGTACTTC,CASSVGGQTQARQYF
NA,TRBV5-5,NA,TRBJ2-1,TGTGCCAGCAGCTTGCGTCCTCTAGTGGTATCTCCAAAGTTCTTC,CASSLRPLVVSPKFF